Listed here is a single T cell receptor beta chain. Its antigen is unknown. Germline V CDR1 and CDR2: SGHRS, YFSETQ. This CDR3 is 13 amino acids long. Trimming removed 3 bases at V and 4 bases at J, with 11 bases between. Generated by immunoSEQ multiplex PCR, the TCRdb table keeps only in-frame clones and is missing some. The profile covers 1.4 million or so clones, with approximately 98.5% appearing a single time and roughly 0.36% taken by the ten largest. The data belong to a study of shared clonotypes between healthy human individuals. Study context: There were three CD4 naive, three CD4 memory, two CD8 naive and one CD8 memory plates per donor. General study points: In contrast to clonotypes shared by all four donors, non-shared clonotypes had lower generation probabilities. Larger estimated richness was generally seen in naive subsets than in memory subsets.

Researchers partitioned CD4+ cells into CD45RA+ naive and CD45RA-negative memory subsets. This sequence was found in a man aged 30 to 45 in good health. The chain uses TRBV5-1 and TRBJ2-7; possibly TRBD1 for D (6 bases). Material for sequencing was naive CD4+ T cells sorted from blood. Documented subset: CD45RA+ positively selected. CDR3 sequence reads: CASSWTQGYEQYF. The DNA of the CDR3 is TGCGCCAGCAGCTGGACACAGGGTTACGAGCAGTACTTC.